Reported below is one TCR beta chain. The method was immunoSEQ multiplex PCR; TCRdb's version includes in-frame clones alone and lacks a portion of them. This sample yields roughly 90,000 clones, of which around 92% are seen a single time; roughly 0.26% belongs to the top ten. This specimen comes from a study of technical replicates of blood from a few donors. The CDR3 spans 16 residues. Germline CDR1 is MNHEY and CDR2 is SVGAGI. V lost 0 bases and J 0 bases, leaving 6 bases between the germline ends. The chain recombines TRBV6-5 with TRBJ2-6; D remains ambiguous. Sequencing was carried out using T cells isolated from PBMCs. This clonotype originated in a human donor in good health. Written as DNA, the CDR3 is TGTGCCAGCAGTTACTCGCCGAGCTCTGGGGCCAACGTCCTGACTTTC. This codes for CASSYSPSSGANVLTF.